The 17 T cell receptor beta chains below come from one sample, sequenced in a study of neoadjuvant nivolumab and ipilimumab in lung cancer (dated by TCRdb to 2020 to 2022). Sample time point, as interpreted from the label and publication: at surgical resection after neoadjuvant nivolumab +/- ipilimumab. Libraries were built with the immunoSEQ multiplex PCR assay. TCRdb carries this immuneACCESS record with in-frame sequences only. Its versions omit some clonotypes, under half of them owing to an unresolved V gene in the studies checked, with the rest unexplained. This sample holds approximately 10,000 clones; roughly 80% were observed only once. The top ten hold about 3.2% of the sample. Sequencing was performed on tumor tissue, taken after neoadjuvant nivolumab, alone or with ipilimumab, at or shortly before surgery. These receptor sequences come from an adult with non-small cell lung cancer.

V usage is TRBV30 and J usage is TRBJ2-1; TRBD2 agrees at 13 bases. V was pared by 3 bases and J by 2 bases, with 13 bases of the junction left unmatched. CDR3 length equals 19 residues. From germline, CDR1 is GTSNPN and CDR2 SVGIG (reference sequence). CDR3 sequence: CAWSPQGTSGKFAYNEQFF. The CDR3 DNA follows: TGTGCCTGGAGCCCGCAGGGGACTAGCGGGAAATTCGCCTACAATGAGCAGTTCTTC.

The chain joins TRBV6-1 to TRBJ1-4; D not certain. The CDR3 length is 13 residues. The germline gives CDR1 MNHNS, CDR2 SASEGT. V was shortened by 5 bases and J by 6 bases, with 10 bases between the two germline ends. This CDR3 reads CASSRVIDEKLFF. The CDR3 DNA is TGTGCCAGCAGTAGGGTAATCGATGAAAAACTGTTTTTT.

The rearrangement links TRBV28 to TRBJ1-5, with D hard to call. Germline values: CDR1 MDHEN, CDR2 SYDVKM. The CDR3 runs to 14 residues. Trimming removed 1 base at V and 6 bases at J, with 10 bases between. The CDR3 loop reads CASSLSGSGQPQHF. In DNA form, the CDR3 reads TGTGCCAGCAGTTTATCGGGGAGCGGTCAGCCCCAGCATTTT.

The chain combines TRBV19 with TRBJ1-2; no clear D gene. V lost 5 bases and J lost 7, with 14 bases in between. Germline V gives CDR1 LNHDA, CDR2 SQIVND (reference sequence). The CDR3 is 13 amino acids. The DNA for the CDR3 is TGTGCCAGTAGTGAGCCGGGATCTAGTGGCTACACCTTC. It encodes CASSEPGSSGYTF. Variable domain in full (rest from reference TRBV19 and TRBJ1-2): DGGITQSPKYLFRKEGQNVTLSCEQNLNHDAMYWYRQDPGQGLRLIYYSQIVNDFQKGDIAEGYSVSREKKESFPLTVTSAQKNPTAFYLCASSEPGSSGYTFGSGTRLTVV.

The chain has TRBV27 and TRBJ1-1; D is unresolved. The germline V gene has CDR1 MNHEY and CDR2 SMNVEV (reference sequence). Between the trimmed V and J ends, which lost 5 bases and 8 bases, there was a span of 15 bases. This CDR3 has 13 amino acids. The CDR3 spells CASSMTPEREAFF. The CDR3 nucleotides are TGTGCCAGCAGTATGACCCCGGAGCGAGAAGCTTTCTTT.

The V gene is TRBV2, the J gene TRBJ2-5; D perhaps matches TRBD2 (6 bases). This CDR3 is built from 14 residues. CDR1 is SNHLY and CDR2 is FYNNEI in the germline V gene. The ends were cut back, 6 bases at V and 4 bases at J, with 15 bases in the middle. DNA for the CDR3: TGTGCCAGCAGGGAGGGGTCCTCCCTAGAGACCCAGTACTTC. Protein sequence: CASREGSSLETQYF.

V and J are TRBV7-6 and TRBJ2-2; TRBD1 agrees at 11 bases. This CDR3 spans 17 amino acids. V gave up 5 bases and J gave up 2 bases; unmatched junction bases: 7. CDR1 is SGHVS, CDR2 FNYEAQ, per germline. The CDR3 DNA is TGTGCCAGCAGCCGGGGACAGGGGGGGCTAAACACCGGGGAGCTGTTTTTT. It codes for CASSRGQGGLNTGELFF.

The V and J genes are TRBV18 and TRBJ2-7, with D uncertain. Germline CDR1 KGHSH, CDR2 LQKENI. Trimming cost V 3 bases and J 6 bases, with 12 bases left between them. This CDR3 region has 13 residues. The CDR3 region is CASSPAQPPEQYF. CDR3 nucleotide sequence: TGTGCCAGCTCACCTGCCCAACCACCCGAGCAGTACTTC.

The CDR3 protein is CAWALYYGYTF. The CDR3 DNA reads as TGTGCCTGGGCGCTTTACTATGGCTACACCTTC. The rearrangement links TRBV30 to TRBJ1-2; D unclear. From germline, CDR1 is GTSNPN and CDR2 SVGIG (reference sequence). V was trimmed by 5 bases and J by 3 bases, leaving 7 bases between them. This CDR3 has 11 residues.

V gene TRBV6-6 combines with J gene TRBJ2-7; TRBD1 might be the D (5 bases). The CDR3 extends over 15 amino acids. Germline CDR1 MNHNY, CDR2 SVGAGI (reference sequence). With 4 bases removed from V and 4 bases from J, the gap between germline ends came to 17 bases. CDR3 protein: CASSSSGNRMYEQYF. The CDR3 DNA follows: TGTGCCAGCAGTTCTTCAGGGAATCGAATGTACGAGCAGTACTTC.

The chain uses TRBV6-1 and TRBJ2-3; TRBD1 matches at 7 bases. Germline V gives CDR1 MNHNS, CDR2 SASEGT. The V and J ends lost 0 bases and 9 bases, in that order; junction bases with no gene match: 9. The CDR3 runs 15 residues. The CDR3 protein is CASSEAARTGGTQYF. The CDR3 DNA follows: TGTGCCAGCAGTGAAGCCGCCAGGACAGGTGGAACGCAGTATTTT.

This chain links TRBV30 with TRBJ1-3; TRBD1 is a possible D gene (5 bases). Germline loops: CDR1 GTSNPN, CDR2 SVGIG (reference sequence). The CDR3 covers 14 residues. Between the trimmed V and J ends, which lost 5 bases and 0 bases, there was a span of 11 bases. CDR3 in amino acids: CAWGTAHSGNTIYF. DNA for the CDR3: TGTGCCTGGGGGACGGCCCACTCTGGAAACACCATATATTTT.

V usage is TRBV9 and J usage is TRBJ2-5; 10 bases are a match to TRBD2. Germline CDR1 is SGDLS and CDR2 is YYNGEE. V shed 4 bases, J shed 5 bases, and the junction held 11 bases outside the gene matches. The CDR3 covers 16 residues. CDR3 protein: CASSPRRLAGVETQYF. The CDR3 DNA reads as TGTGCCAGCAGCCCTCGACGGCTAGCGGGAGTGGAGACCCAGTACTTC.

This chain joins TRBV6-1 and TRBJ1-5; D is ambiguous. Trimming took 6 bases from V and 0 from J, leaving 9 bases between them. The CDR3 spans 14 residues. Germline-derived CDR1 and CDR2 are MNHNS and SASEGT. The CDR3 loop reads CASRPNSSNQPQHF. The CDR3 DNA reads TGTGCCAGCAGGCCCAATTCTAGCAATCAGCCCCAGCATTTT.

J is TRBJ2-7 and V is TRBV2; maybe TRBD2 (6 bases). The CDR3 runs 14 residues. Trimming cost V 3 bases and J 0 bases, with 9 bases left between them. The germline V gene encodes CDR1 SNHLY and CDR2 FYNNEI. The CDR3 reads CASSEWRDSYEQYF. In DNA, the CDR3 is TGTGCCAGCAGTGAGTGGCGGGACTCCTACGAGCAGTACTTC. Together with reference TRBV2 and TRBJ2-7, the CDR3 gives the full variable domain: EPEVTQTPSHQVTQMGQEVILRCVPISNHLYFYWYRQILGQKVEFLVSFYNNEISEKSEIFDDQFSVERPDGSNFTLKIRSTKLEDSAMYFCASSEWRDSYEQYFGPGTRLTVT.

This clone was seen a handful of times. This chain joins TRBV10-1 and TRBJ2-7, with a tentative D call TRBD1 (5 bases). Per the germline V gene, CDR1 is WNHNN and CDR2 is SYGVQD (reference sequence). The CDR3 contains 15 residues. V lost 7 bases, J lost 6 bases, and 22 bases lay in between. The CDR3 DNA reads as TGCGCCAGCACCATAAAGGGGCTTTACTCCGGCGAGCAGTACTTC. It translates to CASTIKGLYSGEQYF.

This chain connects TRBV7-2 to TRBJ2-7; 7 bases agree with TRBD2. The germline gives CDR1 SGHTA, CDR2 FQGNSA. The ends lost 1 base at V and 3 bases at J; junction bases unmatched: 3. The CDR3 runs 14 residues. CDR3 residues: CASSLGGSLYEQYF. The CDR3 DNA reads TGTGCCAGCAGCTTAGGCGGGAGCCTCTACGAGCAGTACTTC.